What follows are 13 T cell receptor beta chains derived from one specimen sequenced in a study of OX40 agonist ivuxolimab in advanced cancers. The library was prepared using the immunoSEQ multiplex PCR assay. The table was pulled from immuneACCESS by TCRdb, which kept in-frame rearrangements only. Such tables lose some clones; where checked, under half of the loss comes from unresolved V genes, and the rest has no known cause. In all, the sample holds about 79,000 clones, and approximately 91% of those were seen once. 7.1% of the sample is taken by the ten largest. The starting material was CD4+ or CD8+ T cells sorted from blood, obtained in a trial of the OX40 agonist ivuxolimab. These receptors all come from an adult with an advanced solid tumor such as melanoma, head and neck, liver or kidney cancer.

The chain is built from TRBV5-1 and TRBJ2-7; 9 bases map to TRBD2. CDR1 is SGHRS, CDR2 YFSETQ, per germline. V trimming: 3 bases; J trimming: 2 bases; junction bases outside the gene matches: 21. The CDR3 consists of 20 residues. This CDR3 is CASSSKKLAGALQPAYEQYF. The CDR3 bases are TGCGCCAGCAGCTCGAAGAAACTAGCGGGCGCGTTGCAACCCGCCTACGAGCAGTACTTC.

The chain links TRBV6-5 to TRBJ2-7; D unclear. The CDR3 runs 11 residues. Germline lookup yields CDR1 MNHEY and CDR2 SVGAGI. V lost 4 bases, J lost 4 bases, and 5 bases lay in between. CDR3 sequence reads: CASSSVYEQYF. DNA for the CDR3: TGTGCCAGCAGTTCCGTATACGAGCAGTACTTC.

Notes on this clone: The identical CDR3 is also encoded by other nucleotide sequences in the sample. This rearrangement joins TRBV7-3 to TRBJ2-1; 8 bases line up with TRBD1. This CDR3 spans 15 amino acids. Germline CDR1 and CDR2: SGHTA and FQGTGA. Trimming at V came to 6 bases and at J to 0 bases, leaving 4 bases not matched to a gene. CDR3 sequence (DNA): TGTGCCAGCAGTTCTGGGACAGGCTCCTACAATGAGCAGTTCTTC. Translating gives CASSSGTGSYNEQFF.

The CDR3 is CASSTGQGNQPQHF. The DNA of the CDR3 is TGTGCCAGTAGTACAGGACAGGGGAATCAGCCCCAGCATTTT. V and J are TRBV19 and TRBJ1-5; 9 positions agree with TRBD1. The CDR3 is made up of 14 amino acids. Trimming took 4 bases from V and 4 from J; bases not matched to a gene: 2. Germline values: CDR1 LNHDA, CDR2 SQIVND (reference sequence).

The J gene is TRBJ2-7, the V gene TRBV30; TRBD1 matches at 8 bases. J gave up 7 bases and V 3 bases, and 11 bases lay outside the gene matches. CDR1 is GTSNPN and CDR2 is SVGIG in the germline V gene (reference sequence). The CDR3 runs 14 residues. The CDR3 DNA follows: TGTGCCTGGAGCCCCTTCGGACAGGGACGGGAGCAGTACTTC. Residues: CAWSPFGQGREQYF.

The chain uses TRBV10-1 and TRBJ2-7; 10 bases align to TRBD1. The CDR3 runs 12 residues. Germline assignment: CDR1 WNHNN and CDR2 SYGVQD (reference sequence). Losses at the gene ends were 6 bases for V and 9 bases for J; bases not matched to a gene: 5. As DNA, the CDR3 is TGCGCCAGCAGCAAAGGGACAGGGGTGCAGTACTTC. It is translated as CASSKGTGVQYF.

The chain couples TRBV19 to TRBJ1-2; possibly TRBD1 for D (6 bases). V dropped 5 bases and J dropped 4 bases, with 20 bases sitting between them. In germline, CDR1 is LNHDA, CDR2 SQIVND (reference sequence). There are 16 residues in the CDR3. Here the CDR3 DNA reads TGTGCCAGTAGTGCTGACAGGATGCGGATCAGCTATGGCTACACCTTC. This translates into CASSADRMRISYGYTF.

The CDR3 bases are TGTGCCAGCAGCCTTGCAGCGGTGACCCAGTACTTC. Its protein product is CASSLAAVTQYF. J is TRBJ2-5 and V is TRBV11-2; the D gene is possibly TRBD2 (5 bases). V shed 5 bases and J shed 7 bases, with 11 bases lying between them. The CDR3 runs 12 residues. The germline gives CDR1 SGHAT, CDR2 FQNNGV. The entire variable domain, with the rest obtained from reference TRBV11-2 and TRBJ2-5, is as follows: EAGVAQSPRYKIIEKRQSVAFWCNPISGHATLYWYQQILGQGPKLLIQFQNNGVVDDSQLPKDRFSAERLKGVDSTLKIQPAKLEDSAVYLCASSLAAVTQYFGPGTRLLVL.

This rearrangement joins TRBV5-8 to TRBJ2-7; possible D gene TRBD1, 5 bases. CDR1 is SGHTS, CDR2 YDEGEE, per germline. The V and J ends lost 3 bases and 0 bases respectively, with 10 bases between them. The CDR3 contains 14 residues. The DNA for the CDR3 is TGTGCCAGCAGCTGGGGCGACACCTCCTACGAGCAGTACTTC. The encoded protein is CASSWGDTSYEQYF.

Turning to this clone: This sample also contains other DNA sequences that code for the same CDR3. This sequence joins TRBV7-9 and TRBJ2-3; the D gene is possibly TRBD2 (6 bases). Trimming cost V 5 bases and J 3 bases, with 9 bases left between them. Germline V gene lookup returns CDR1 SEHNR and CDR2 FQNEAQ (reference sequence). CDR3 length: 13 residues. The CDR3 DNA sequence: TGTGCCAGCAGCCGGGACTCAACAGATACGCAGTATTTT. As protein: CASSRDSTDTQYF.

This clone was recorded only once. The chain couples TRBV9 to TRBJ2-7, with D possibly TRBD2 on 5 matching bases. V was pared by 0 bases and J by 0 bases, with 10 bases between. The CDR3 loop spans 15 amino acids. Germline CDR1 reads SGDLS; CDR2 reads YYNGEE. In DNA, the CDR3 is TGTGCCAGCAGCGTAGGGACGGGGTCCTCCTACGAGCAGTACTTC. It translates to CASSVGTGSSYEQYF. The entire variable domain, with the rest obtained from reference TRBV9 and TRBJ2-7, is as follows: DSGVTQTPKHLITATGQRVTLRCSPRSGDLSVYWYQQSLDQGLQFLIQYYNGEERAKGNILERFSAQQFPDLHSELNLSSLELGDSALYFCASSVGTGSSYEQYFGPGTRLTVT.

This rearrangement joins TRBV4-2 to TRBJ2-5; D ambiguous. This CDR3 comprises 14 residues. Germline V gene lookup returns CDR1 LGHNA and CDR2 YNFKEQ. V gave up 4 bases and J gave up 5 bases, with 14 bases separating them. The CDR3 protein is CASSPKLGRETQYF. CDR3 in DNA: TGTGCCAGCAGCCCTAAGCTAGGTCGGGAGACCCAGTACTTC.

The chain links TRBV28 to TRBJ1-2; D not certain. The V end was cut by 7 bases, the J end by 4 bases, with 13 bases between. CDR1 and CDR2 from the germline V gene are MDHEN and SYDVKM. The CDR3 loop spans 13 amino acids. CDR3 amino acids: CASNSPGGYGYTF. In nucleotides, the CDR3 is TGTGCCAGCAACTCCCCGGGTGGCTATGGCTACACCTTC.